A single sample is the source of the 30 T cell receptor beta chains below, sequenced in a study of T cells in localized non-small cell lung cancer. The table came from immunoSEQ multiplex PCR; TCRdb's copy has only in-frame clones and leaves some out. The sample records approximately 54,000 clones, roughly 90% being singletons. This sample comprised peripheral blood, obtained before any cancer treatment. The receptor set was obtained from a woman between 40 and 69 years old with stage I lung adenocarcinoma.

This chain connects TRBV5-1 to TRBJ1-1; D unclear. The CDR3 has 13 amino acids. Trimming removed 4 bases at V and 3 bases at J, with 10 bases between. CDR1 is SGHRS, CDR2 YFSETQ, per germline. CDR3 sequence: CASSPGPYTEAFF. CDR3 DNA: TGCGCCAGCAGCCCCGGACCGTACACTGAAGCTTTCTTT.

CDR3 sequence (DNA): TGTGCCAGCAGTGAACAAGGCCCCACGCGGCTACAGTACTTC. Its protein is CASSEQGPTRLQYF. The rearrangement links TRBV2 to TRBJ2-7; D is ambiguous. The V gene's germline CDR1 is SNHLY and CDR2 FYNNEI. The CDR3 is 14 residues long. Trimming left V 2 bases short and J 10 bases short, with 18 bases between.

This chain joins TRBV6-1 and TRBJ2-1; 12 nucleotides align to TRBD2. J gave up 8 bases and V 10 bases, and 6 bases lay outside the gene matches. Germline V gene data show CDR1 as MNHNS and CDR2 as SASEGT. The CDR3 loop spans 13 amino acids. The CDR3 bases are TGTGCCACGACTAGCGGGGGAGGGCATGAGCAGTTCTTC. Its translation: CATTSGGGHEQFF.

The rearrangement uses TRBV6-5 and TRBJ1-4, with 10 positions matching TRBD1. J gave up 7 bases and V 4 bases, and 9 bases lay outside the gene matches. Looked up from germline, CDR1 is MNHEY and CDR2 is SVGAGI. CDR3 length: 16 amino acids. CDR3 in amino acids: CASSSGTGVEGEKLFF. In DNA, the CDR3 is TGTGCCAGCAGTTCCGGGACAGGGGTCGAGGGTGAAAAACTGTTTTTT.

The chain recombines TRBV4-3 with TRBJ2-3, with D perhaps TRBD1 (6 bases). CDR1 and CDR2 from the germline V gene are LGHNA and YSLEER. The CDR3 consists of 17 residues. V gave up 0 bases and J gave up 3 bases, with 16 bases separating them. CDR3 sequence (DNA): TGCGCCAGCAGCCAAGAGTCAATCGGACAGCTAACAGATACGCAGTATTTT. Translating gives CASSQESIGQLTDTQYF.

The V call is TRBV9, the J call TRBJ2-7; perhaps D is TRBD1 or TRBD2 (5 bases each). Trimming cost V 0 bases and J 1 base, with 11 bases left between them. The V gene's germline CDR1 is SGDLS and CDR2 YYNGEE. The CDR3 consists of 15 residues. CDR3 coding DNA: TGTGCCAGCAGCGTAGATGAGGGGTCGTCCTACGAGCAGTACTTC. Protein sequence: CASSVDEGSSYEQYF.

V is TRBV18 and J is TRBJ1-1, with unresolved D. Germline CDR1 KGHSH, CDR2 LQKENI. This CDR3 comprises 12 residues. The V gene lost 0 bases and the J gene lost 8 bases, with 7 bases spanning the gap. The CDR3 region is CASSPPTTEAFF. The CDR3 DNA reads TGTGCCAGCTCACCACCAACGACCGAAGCTTTCTTT.

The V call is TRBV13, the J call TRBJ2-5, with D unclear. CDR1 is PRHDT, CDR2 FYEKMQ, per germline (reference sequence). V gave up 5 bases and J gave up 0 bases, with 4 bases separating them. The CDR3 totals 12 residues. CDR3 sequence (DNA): TGTGCCAGCAGCCGTTACCAAGAGACCCAGTACTTC. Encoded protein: CASSRYQETQYF. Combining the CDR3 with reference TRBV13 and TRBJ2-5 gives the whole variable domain AAGVIQSPRHLIKEKRETATLKCYPIPRHDTVYWYQQGPGQDPQFLISFYEKMQSDKGSIPDRFSAQQFSDYHSELNMSSLELGDSALYFCASSRYQETQYFGPGTRLLVL.

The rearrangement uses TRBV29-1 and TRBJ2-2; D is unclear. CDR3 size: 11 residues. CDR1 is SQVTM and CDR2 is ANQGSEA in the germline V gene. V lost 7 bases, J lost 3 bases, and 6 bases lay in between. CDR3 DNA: TGCAGCGCGACCGACACCGGGGAGCTGTTTTTT. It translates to CSATDTGELFF.

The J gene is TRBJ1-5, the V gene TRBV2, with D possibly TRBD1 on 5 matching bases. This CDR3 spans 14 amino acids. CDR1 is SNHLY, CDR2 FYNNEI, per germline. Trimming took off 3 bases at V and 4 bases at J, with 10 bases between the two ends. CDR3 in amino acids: CASSEGLVNQPQHF. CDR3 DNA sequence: TGTGCCAGCAGTGAGGGACTCGTGAATCAGCCCCAGCATTTT.

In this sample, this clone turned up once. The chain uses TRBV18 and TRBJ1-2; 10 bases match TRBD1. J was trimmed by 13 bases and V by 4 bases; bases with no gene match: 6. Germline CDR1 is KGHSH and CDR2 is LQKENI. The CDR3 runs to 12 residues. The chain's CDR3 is CASSLRQGALTF. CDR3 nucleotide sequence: TGTGCCAGCTCACTACGACAGGGGGCACTCACCTTC. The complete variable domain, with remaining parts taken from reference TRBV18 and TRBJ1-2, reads NAGVMQNPRHLVRRRGQEARLRCSPMKGHSHVYWYRQLPEEGLKFMVYLQKENIIDESGMPKERFSAEFPKEGPSILRIQQVVRGDSAAYFCASSLRQGALTFGSGTRLTVV.

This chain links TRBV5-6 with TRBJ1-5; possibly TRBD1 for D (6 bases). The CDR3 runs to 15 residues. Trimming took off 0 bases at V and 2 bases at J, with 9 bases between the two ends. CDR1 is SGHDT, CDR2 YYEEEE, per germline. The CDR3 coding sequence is TGTGCCAGCAGCTTGGCCAAGGGGGGCAATCAGCCCCAGCATTTT. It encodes CASSLAKGGNQPQHF.

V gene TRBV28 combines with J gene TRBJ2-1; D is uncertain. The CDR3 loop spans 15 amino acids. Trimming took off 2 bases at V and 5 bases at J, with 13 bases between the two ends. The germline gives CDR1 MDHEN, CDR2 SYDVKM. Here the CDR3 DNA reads TGTGCCAGCAGTTTAATAGGGCTAGACGACAATGAGCAGTTCTTC. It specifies CASSLIGLDDNEQFF.

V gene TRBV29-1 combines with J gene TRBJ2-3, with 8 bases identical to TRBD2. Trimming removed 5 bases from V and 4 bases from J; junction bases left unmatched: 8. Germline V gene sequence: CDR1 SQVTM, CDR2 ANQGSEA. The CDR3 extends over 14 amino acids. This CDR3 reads CSVIPGLVADTQYF. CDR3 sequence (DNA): TGCAGCGTTATCCCGGGACTAGTTGCAGATACGCAGTATTTT.

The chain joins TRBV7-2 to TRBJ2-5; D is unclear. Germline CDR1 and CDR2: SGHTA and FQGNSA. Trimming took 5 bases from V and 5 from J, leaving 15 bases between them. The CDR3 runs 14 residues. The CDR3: CASSTGTGRETQYF. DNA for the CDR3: TGTGCCAGCAGCACCGGAACGGGCAGGGAGACCCAGTACTTC.

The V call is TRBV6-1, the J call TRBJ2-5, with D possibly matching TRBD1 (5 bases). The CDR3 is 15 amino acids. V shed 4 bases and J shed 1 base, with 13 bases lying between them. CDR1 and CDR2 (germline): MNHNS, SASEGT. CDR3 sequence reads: CASSGGHVSQETQYF. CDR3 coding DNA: TGTGCCAGCAGTGGCGGACACGTAAGCCAAGAGACCCAGTACTTC.

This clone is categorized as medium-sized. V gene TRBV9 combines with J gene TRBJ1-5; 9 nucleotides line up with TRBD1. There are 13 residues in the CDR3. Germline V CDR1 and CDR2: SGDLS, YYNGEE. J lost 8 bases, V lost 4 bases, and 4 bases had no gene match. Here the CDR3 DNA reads TGTGCCAGCAGCTCGACAGGGGGAAAGCCCCAGCATTTT. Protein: CASSSTGGKPQHF.

The CDR3 spells CASSKGTAVGLAGGASYEQYF. CDR3 DNA: TGTGCCAGTAGTAAAGGGACAGCCGTGGGACTAGCGGGGGGGGCTTCCTACGAGCAGTACTTC. The chain uses TRBV19 and TRBJ2-7; 16 positions agree with TRBD2. The CDR3 contains 21 residues. Germline trimming cut 4 bases from V and 1 base from J; bases unmatched to any gene: 16. CDR1 and CDR2 from the germline V gene are LNHDA and SQIVND (reference sequence).

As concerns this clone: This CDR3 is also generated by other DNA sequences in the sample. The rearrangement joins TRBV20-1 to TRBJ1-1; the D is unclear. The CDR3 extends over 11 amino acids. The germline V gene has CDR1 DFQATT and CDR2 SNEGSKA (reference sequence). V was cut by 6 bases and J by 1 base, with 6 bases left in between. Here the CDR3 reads CSARGNTEAFF. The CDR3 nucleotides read TGCAGTGCCCGAGGGAACACTGAAGCTTTCTTT.

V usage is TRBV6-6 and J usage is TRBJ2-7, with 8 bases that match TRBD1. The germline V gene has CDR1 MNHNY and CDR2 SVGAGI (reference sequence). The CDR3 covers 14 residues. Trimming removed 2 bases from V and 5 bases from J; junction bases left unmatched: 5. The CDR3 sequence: CASSYEDRAHEQYF. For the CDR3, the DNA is TGTGCCAGCAGTTACGAGGACAGGGCCCACGAGCAGTACTTC.

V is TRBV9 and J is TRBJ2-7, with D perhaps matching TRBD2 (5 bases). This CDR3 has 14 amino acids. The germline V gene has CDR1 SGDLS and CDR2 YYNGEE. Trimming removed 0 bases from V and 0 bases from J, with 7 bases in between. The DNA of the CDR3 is TGTGCCAGCAGCGTAGCGGGGTTCTCCTACGAGCAGTACTTC. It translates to CASSVAGFSYEQYF.

CDR3 in amino acids: CASSPPGQAVWDTEAFF. CDR3 in DNA: TGTGCCAGCAGCCCCCCAGGACAGGCAGTTTGGGACACTGAAGCTTTCTTT. V usage is TRBV7-3 and J usage is TRBJ1-1; 7 bases are a match to TRBD1. This CDR3 comprises 17 residues. CDR1 is SGHTA, CDR2 FQGTGA, per germline. V lost 5 bases and J lost 3; bases outside the gene matches: 15.

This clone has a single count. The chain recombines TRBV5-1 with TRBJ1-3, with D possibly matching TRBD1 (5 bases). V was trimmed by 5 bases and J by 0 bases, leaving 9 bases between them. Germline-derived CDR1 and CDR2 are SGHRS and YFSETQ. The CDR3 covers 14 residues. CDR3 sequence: CASRDDSSGNTIYF. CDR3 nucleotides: TGCGCCAGCAGAGACGACAGCTCTGGAAACACCATATATTTT. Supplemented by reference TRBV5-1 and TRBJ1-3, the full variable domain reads KAGVTQTPRYLIKTRGQQVTLSCSPISGHRSVSWYQQTPGQGLQFLFEYFSETQRNKGNFPGRFSGRQFSNSRSEMNVSTLELGDSALYLCASRDDSSGNTIYFGEGSWLTVV.

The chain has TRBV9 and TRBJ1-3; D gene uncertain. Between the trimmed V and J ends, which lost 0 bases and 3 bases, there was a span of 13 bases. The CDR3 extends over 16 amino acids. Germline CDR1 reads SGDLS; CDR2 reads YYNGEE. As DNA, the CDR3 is TGTGCCAGCAGCGTAGCCCATATGGGGAATGGAAACACCATATATTTT. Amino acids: CASSVAHMGNGNTIYF.

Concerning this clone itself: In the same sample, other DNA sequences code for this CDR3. The CDR3 bases are TGTGCCAGCAGCCTGGACAGGAATGAGCAGTTCTTC. Its protein product is CASSLDRNEQFF. The rearrangement links TRBV7-2 to TRBJ2-1, with 7 bases fitting TRBD1. This CDR3 has 12 amino acids. V shed 5 bases and J 7 bases; nucleotides not matched to a gene: 2. Per germline, CDR1 SGHTA and CDR2 FQGNSA.

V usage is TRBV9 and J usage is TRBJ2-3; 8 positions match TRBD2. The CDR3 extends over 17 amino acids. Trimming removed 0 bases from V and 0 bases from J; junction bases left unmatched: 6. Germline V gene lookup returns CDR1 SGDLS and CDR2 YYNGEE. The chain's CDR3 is CASSVVAGGTSTDTQYF. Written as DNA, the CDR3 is TGTGCCAGCAGCGTAGTTGCGGGGGGCACTAGCACAGATACGCAGTATTTT.

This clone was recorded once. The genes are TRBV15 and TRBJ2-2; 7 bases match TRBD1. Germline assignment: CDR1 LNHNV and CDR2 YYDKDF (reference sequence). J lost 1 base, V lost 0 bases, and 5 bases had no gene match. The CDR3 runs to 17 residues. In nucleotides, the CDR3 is TGTGCCACCAGCAGAGATGAGGGGGCCAGGAACACCGGGGAGCTGTTTTTT. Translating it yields CATSRDEGARNTGELFF.

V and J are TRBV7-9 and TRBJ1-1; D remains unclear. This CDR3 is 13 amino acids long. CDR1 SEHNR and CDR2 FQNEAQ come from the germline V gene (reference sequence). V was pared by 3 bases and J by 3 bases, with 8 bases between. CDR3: CASSFRRDTEAFF. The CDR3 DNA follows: TGTGCCAGCAGCTTCCGGAGGGACACTGAAGCTTTCTTT.

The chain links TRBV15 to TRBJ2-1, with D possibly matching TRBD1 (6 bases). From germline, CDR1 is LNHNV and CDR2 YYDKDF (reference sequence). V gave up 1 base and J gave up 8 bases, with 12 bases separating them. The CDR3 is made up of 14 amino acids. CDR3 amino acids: CATSRGTQGYEQFF. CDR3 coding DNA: TGTGCCACCAGCAGAGGTACACAGGGCTATGAGCAGTTCTTC. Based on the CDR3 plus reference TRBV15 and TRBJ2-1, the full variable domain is DAMVIQNPRYQVTQFGKPVTLSCSQTLNHNVMYWYQQKSSQAPKLLFHYYDKDFNNEADTPDNFQSRRPNTSFCFLDIRSPGLGDTAMYLCATSRGTQGYEQFFGPGTRLTVL.

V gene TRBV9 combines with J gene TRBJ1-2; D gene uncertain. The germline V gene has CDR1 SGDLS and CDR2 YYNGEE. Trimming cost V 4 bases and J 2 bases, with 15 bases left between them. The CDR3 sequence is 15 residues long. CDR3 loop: CASSNQRGANYGYTF. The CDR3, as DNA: TGTGCCAGCAGCAACCAACGTGGAGCGAACTATGGCTACACCTTC.